This TCR beta chain was recorded in a study of CD8+ T cells in alopecia areata. As for the study in general: Treated patients were dosed with oral tofacitinib, taking 5 to 10 mg twice daily. For treated patients, severity scores reflected the percentage of scalp area affected. Study results and limitations: Resident alphabeta T-cell populations of normal skin are likewise subject to sequencing in scalp samples.

Germline V gene sequence: CDR1 SNHLY, CDR2 FYNNEI. The V end lost 2 bases, the J end lost 4 bases, and 11 bases lay between the germline ends. CDR3 length: 14 residues. Notes on this clone: Antigen unknown.

The treatment: oral pan-JAK inhibitor, 5-10 mg twice daily. Isolated RNA was reverse transcribed into cDNA used as the sequencing template. Data came from immunoSEQ multiplex PCR; TCRdb stores just in-frame clones and leaves some out. The sample has 160,000 or so clones, approximately 65% seen once. This clonotype was obtained from a human donor with alopecia areata. This sequence joins TRBV2 and TRBJ1-2; D uncertain. Material: CD4+ T cells sorted from blood, obtained at week 4, from a patient treated with tofacitinib. The CDR3 region has the DNA TGTGCCAGCAGTGAAATAAGGGATGGCTATGGCTACACCTTC. Translated: CASSEIRDGYGYTF.